One and the same sample provided the 15 T cell receptor beta chains below, sequenced in a study of Graves' ophthalmopathy and Graves' hyperthyroidism. From RNA, the CDR3 regions of TCR beta chains were amplified and sequenced. After a first-round RT-PCR with HTBI primers, a second-round multiplex PCR was run. TCRdb re-called the multiplex PCR reads with MiXCR, one entry per CDR3 protein. The top ten hold 3% to 4% of the sample, which has around 660,000 distinct CDR3 sequences, approximately 39% seen once. Sample: peripheral blood. Source of these receptors: an adult man with Graves' ophthalmopathy.

This clonotype showed up many times. The CDR3 here is CASSLLESSTEAFF. CDR3 sequence (DNA): TGCGCCAGCAGCTTACTGGAGAGTAGCACTGAAGCTTTCTTT. V and J are TRBV5-1 and TRBJ1-1, with D hard to call. This CDR3 has 14 residues. Germline lookup yields CDR1 SGHRS and CDR2 YFSETQ. Trimming pared 2 bases from V and 4 bases from J, leaving 12 bases between. The whole variable domain, filled in from reference TRBV5-1 and TRBJ1-1, reads KAGVTQTPRYLIKTRGQQVTLSCSPISGHRSVSWYQQTPGQGLQFLFEYFSETQRNKGNFPGRFSGRQFSNSRSEMNVSTLELGDSALYLCASSLLESSTEAFFGQGTRLTVV.

In regard to this clonotype: A much larger clone is a single base away; this may be a read error. The chain couples TRBV12-3 or TRBV12-4 to TRBJ2-5; TRBD2 matches 8 bases. J was trimmed by 2 bases and V by 5 bases; bases with no gene match: 7. CDR3 size: 15 residues. Here the CDR3 reads CASSKSGGGQETQYF. The CDR3 DNA reads TGTGCCAGCAGTAAAAGCGGGGGAGGACAAGAGACCCAGTACTTC.

V and J are TRBV29-1 and TRBJ1-4; TRBD1 agrees at 8 bases. V was pared by 6 bases and J by 5 bases, with 11 bases of the junction left unmatched. Germline CDR1 reads SQVTM; CDR2 reads ANQGSEA. The CDR3 runs to 15 residues. This CDR3 is CSVRSGTGDNEKLFF. CDR3 in DNA: TGCAGCGTCCGATCCGGGACAGGAGACAATGAAAAACTGTTTTTT. The entire variable domain, with the rest obtained from reference TRBV29-1 and TRBJ1-4, is as follows: SAVISQKPSRDICQRGTSLTIQCQVDSQVTMMFWYRQQPGQSLTLIATANQGSEATYESGFVIDKFPISRPNLTFSTLTVSNMSPEDSSIYLCSVRSGTGDNEKLFFGSGTQLSVL.

On this clonotype itself: This clone may be a read error of a much larger clone one base away. The V gene is TRBV7-3, the J gene TRBJ2-5; 8 bases are a match to TRBD1. The V gene end was trimmed by 5 bases and the J gene end by 5 bases; junction bases not matched to a gene: 10. The CDR3 length is 15 residues. From germline, CDR1 is SGHTA and CDR2 FQGTGA. For the CDR3, the DNA is TGTGCCAGCAGCCTCACAGGGGGAGGAGTTGAGACCCAGTACTTC. Translation gives CASSLTGGGVETQYF.

This clonotype was observed at least ten times. This sequence joins TRBV19 and TRBJ1-1, with no clear D. Germline V gene sequence: CDR1 LNHDA, CDR2 SQIVND (reference sequence). Between the trimmed V and J ends, which lost 2 bases and 1 base, there was a span of 5 bases. This CDR3 comprises 13 residues. The CDR3 region has the DNA TGTGCCAGTAGTATAAGGCAGAACACTGAAGCTTTCTTT. Amino acid sequence: CASSIRQNTEAFF.

This clonotype was observed many times. The rearrangement joins TRBV10-3 to TRBJ1-1; D is unresolved. Germline lookup yields CDR1 ENHRY and CDR2 SYGVKD. The CDR3 runs 13 residues. V was shortened by 2 bases and J by 7 bases, with 11 bases between the two germline ends. CDR3 protein: CAISERWENEAFF. As DNA, the CDR3 is TGTGCCATCAGTGAGCGGTGGGAAAATGAAGCTTTCTTT.

In this sample, this clonotype turned up a few times. This rearrangement joins TRBV4-1 to TRBJ2-7; D call uncertain. Germline CDR1 and CDR2: MGHRA and YSYEKL. V was cut by 1 base and J by 5 bases, with 12 bases left in between. The CDR3 has 14 residues. The CDR3 spells CASSQASGSDEQYF. In nucleotides, the CDR3 is TGCGCCAGCAGCCAAGCGTCGGGTAGTGACGAGCAGTACTTC.

This clonotype counts as medium-sized. The V call is TRBV15, the J call TRBJ1-1; 8 bases agree with TRBD1. Per the germline V gene, CDR1 is LNHNV and CDR2 is YYDKDF (reference sequence). The CDR3 loop spans 13 amino acids. Unmatched junction bases numbered 0, after V lost 1 base and J lost 5 bases. The CDR3: CATSRGQGTEAFF. In DNA form, the CDR3 reads TGTGCCACCAGCAGAGGACAGGGGACTGAAGCTTTCTTT.

With respect to this clonotype: This sequence may be a read error, since a much larger clone differs from it by one base. This CDR3 fails to terminate in the conserved phenylalanine or tryptophan, so it likely reflects a read error. This rearrangement joins TRBV11-2 to TRBJ1-1; D call uncertain. CDR1 is SGHAT and CDR2 is FQNNGV in the germline V gene. Trimming removed 2 bases at V and 8 bases at J, with 12 bases between. This CDR3 comprises 13 residues. The CDR3 protein is CASSLSPPQEAFS. The CDR3, as DNA: TGTGCCAGCAGCTTATCACCCCCCCAAGAAGCTTTCTCT.

The rearrangement joins TRBV19 to TRBJ2-7, with D tentatively TRBD1 (6 bases). V lost 5 bases and J lost 0, with 11 bases in between. The CDR3 runs 14 residues. Germline CDR1 and CDR2: LNHDA and SQIVND (reference sequence). CDR3 sequence (DNA): TGTGCCAGTAGTGCAGGGGCTTTCTCCTACGAGCAGTACTTC. Translation: CASSAGAFSYEQYF.

This clonotype occurred once. The V call is TRBV10-3, the J call TRBJ2-7; 8 nucleotides align to TRBD2. Germline V CDR1 and CDR2: ENHRY, SYGVKD. This CDR3 region has 13 residues. V was pared by 8 bases and J by 7 bases, with 10 bases of the junction left unmatched. The CDR3 sequence is CAIAGGSYNEQYF. The CDR3 DNA sequence: TGTGCCATCGCGGGGGGCTCCTACAATGAGCAGTACTTC.

To note about this clonotype: This may stem from a read error, because a much larger clone lies one nucleotide away. The chain employs TRBV9 and TRBJ2-5; 7 bases are a match to TRBD2. The J segment lost 7 bases and the V segment lost 4 bases, leaving 13 bases of the junction unmatched. Germline CDR1 and CDR2: SGDLS and YYNGEE. The length of the CDR3 is 15 residues. CDR3 DNA sequence: TGTGCCAGCAGCCAAGGGGACTACGGGAAAGGGACCCAGTACTTC. Amino acid sequence: CASSQGDYGKGTQYF.

V usage is TRBV20-1 and J usage is TRBJ1-5; D unresolved. The CDR3 loop spans 14 amino acids. Trimming removed 4 bases at V and 0 bases at J, with 10 bases between. The germline gives CDR1 DFQATT, CDR2 SNEGSKA (reference sequence). As DNA, the CDR3 is TGCAGTGCTACTCAGCCAAATAGCAATCAGCCCCAGCATTTT. The encoded protein is CSATQPNSNQPQHF.

The genes are TRBV9 and TRBJ1-4, with D perhaps matching TRBD1 (6 bases). Germline loops: CDR1 SGDLS, CDR2 YYNGEE. Trimming took off 5 bases at V and 6 bases at J, with 8 bases between the two ends. CDR3 length: 12 amino acids. The CDR3 sequence: CASRSGDEKLFF. The CDR3 nucleotides are TGTGCCAGCAGGTCAGGGGATGAAAAACTGTTTTTT.

The V and J genes are TRBV6-6 and TRBJ2-7, with 8 bases aligning to TRBD2. The V segment lost 6 bases and the J segment 6 bases; nucleotides outside the gene matches: 7. In germline, CDR1 is MNHNY, CDR2 SVGAGI (reference sequence). CDR3 length: 13 residues. CDR3 protein: CASRHLTSGEQYF. DNA of the CDR3: TGTGCCAGCAGACACCTAACTAGCGGCGAGCAGTACTTC.